The clone carrying this TCR beta chain has only a few counts. Its antigen is unidentified. Other autoimmune diseases, uncontrolled infections, pregnancy or lactation excluded patients from enrollment. Physicians reached a diagnosis by relying on clinical symptoms, serum thyroxine, TRAb, thyroid ultrasound and orbital computed tomography. Germline V gene lookup returns CDR1 SGHAT and CDR2 FQNNGV. Trimming cost V 2 bases and J 2 bases; bases outside gene matches: 14. This CDR3 is 20 amino acids long. Transcripts of RNA were the source for amplifying TCR beta CDR3 regions. In the first round, RT-PCR was carried out with HTBI primers, and a multiplex PCR formed the second round. In TCRdb, the multiplex PCR reads were re-called with MiXCR into one record per CDR3 protein. There are about 220,000 distinct CDR3 sequences in the sample; about a fifth occur only once, and about 46% lies in the top ten. These data originate in a study of Graves' ophthalmopathy and Graves' hyperthyroidism. Study summary: Blood was drawn at initial diagnosis, before any treatment. Broader study findings: The model flagged ophthalmopathy progression at about 71% sensitivity and around 77% specificity.

V usage is TRBV11-2 and J usage is TRBJ2-5; 13 bases fit TRBD2. The TCR originated in a woman in her forties or fifties with Graves' ophthalmopathy. Material: peripheral blood. CDR3: CASSLWGLAGPREVQETQYF. Written as DNA, the CDR3 is TGTGCCAGCAGCTTATGGGGACTAGCGGGACCGAGGGAGGTACAAGAGACCCAGTACTTC.